The 27 T cell receptor beta chains in this list originate from one sample, sequenced in a study of molecular identifiers for immune sequencing clone quantification. TCRdb analysed the PCR reads with MiXCR anew, one entry per CDR3 protein. The sample contains about 54,000 distinct CDR3 sequences, around 25% of which appear only once. The sequenced sample consisted of naive CD8+ T cells from blood, with Jurkat cell RNA spiked in. Subset reported: FACS-sorted CD8+CD4-CCR7+CD45RA+ naive T cells. These TCRs come from a human donor in good health. Some libraries in this study had Jurkat cell RNA spiked in.

The sample holds many counts of this clonotype. The chain carries TRBV7-9 and TRBJ2-7; 11 bases match TRBD2. The V and J ends lost 6 bases and 2 bases, in that order; junction bases with no gene match: 6. The CDR3 covers 15 residues. The germline CDR1 and CDR2 sequences are SEHNR and FQNEAQ (reference sequence). CDR3 nucleotide sequence: TGTGCCAGCAGAGCTACTAGCGGGAGCCCCTACGAGCAGTACTTC. Translated: CASRATSGSPYEQYF.

The sample holds a few counts of this clonotype. J is TRBJ2-7 and V is TRBV27; 9 bases align to TRBD2. Germline CDR1 reads MNHEY; CDR2 reads SMNVEV (reference sequence). The CDR3 is 14 amino acids. V shed 6 bases and J 0 bases; nucleotides not matched to a gene: 3. This CDR3 is CASRGAGGSYEQYF. The CDR3, as DNA: TGTGCCAGCAGGGGAGCGGGGGGCTCCTACGAGCAGTACTTC.

The sample holds many counts of this clonotype. V gene TRBV5-5 combines with J gene TRBJ2-7; 10 nucleotides align to TRBD1. V was pared by 4 bases and J by 3 bases, with 1 base of the junction left unmatched. The germline V gene has CDR1 SGHKS and CDR2 YYEKEE (reference sequence). The CDR3 length is 13 residues. The CDR3: CASSGTGDYEQYF. In DNA form, the CDR3 reads TGTGCCAGCAGCGGGACAGGGGACTACGAGCAGTACTTC. The variable domain in full, with the rest retrieved from reference TRBV5-5 and TRBJ2-7, is DAGVTQSPTHLIKTRGQQVTLRCSPISGHKSVSWYQQVLGQGPQFIFQYYEKEERGRGNFPDRFSARQFPNYSSELNVNALLLGDSALYLCASSGTGDYEQYFGPGTRLTVT.

As concerns this clonotype: A much larger clone lies one base from this, so it may be a read error. CDR3 sequence reads: CSVDTDNTGEQFF. The CDR3 bases are TGCAGCGTTGACACGGACAACACCGGGGAGCAGTTTTTT. The chain couples TRBV29-1 to TRBJ2-2, with D possibly called TRBD1 or TRBD2 (5 bases each). CDR3 size: 13 residues. The V gene's germline CDR1 is SQVTM and CDR2 ANQGSEA.

This clonotype was recorded a few times. The gene calls are TRBV4-1 and TRBJ2-7, with 8 bases aligning to TRBD1. The V gene's germline CDR1 is MGHRA and CDR2 YSYEKL. The J segment lost 2 bases and the V segment lost 4 bases, leaving 7 bases of the junction unmatched. CDR3 size: 15 residues. The CDR3 DNA is TGCGCCAGCAGCCCCGACAGGGGAGAAACCTACGAGCAGTACTTC. Its translation: CASSPDRGETYEQYF.

In its sample, this clonotype was seen many times. The chain employs TRBV5-1 and TRBJ2-2, with 13 positions matching TRBD2. The germline V gene has CDR1 SGHRS and CDR2 YFSETQ. V was clipped by 4 bases and J by 0 bases; unmatched bases: 9. The CDR3 totals 19 residues. The CDR3 nucleotides read TGCGCCAGCAGCCCCGGACTAGCGGGAGCCTTCGCGAACACCGGGGAGCTGTTTTTT. Translation: CASSPGLAGAFANTGELFF.

This clonotype has ten or more counts. The J gene is TRBJ2-3, the V gene TRBV19, with 10 bases that match TRBD1. The CDR3 has 16 amino acids. Germline values: CDR1 LNHDA, CDR2 SQIVND (reference sequence). V was clipped by 5 bases and J by 2 bases; unmatched bases: 7. The CDR3 spells CASSPGDRGPTDTQYF. The CDR3 nucleotides read TGTGCCAGTAGTCCTGGGGACAGGGGTCCCACAGATACGCAGTATTTT.

This clonotype was seen many times. The chain couples TRBV4-2 to TRBJ1-5; 7 nucleotides align to TRBD1. Trimming removed 0 bases from V and 0 bases from J; junction bases left unmatched: 2. This CDR3 has 16 amino acids. The germline V gene encodes CDR1 LGHNA and CDR2 YNFKEQ. Here the CDR3 reads CASSQEDRYSNQPQHF. CDR3 bases: TGTGCCAGCAGCCAAGAGGACAGGTATAGCAATCAGCCCCAGCATTTT.

Remarks on this clonotype: A much larger clone sits a single nucleotide away, making a read error possible. The chain carries TRBV7-9 and TRBJ2-5; a possible D gene is TRBD1 (6 bases). There are 15 residues in the CDR3. The germline CDR1 and CDR2 sequences are SEHNR and FQNEAQ (reference sequence). V lost 5 bases and J 9 bases, leaving 22 bases between the germline ends. The CDR3 is CASSALQGRDEPQYF. CDR3 DNA sequence: TGTGCCAGCAGCGCCCTACAGGGACGGGACGAGCCCCAGTACTTC.

This clonotype appeared many times. The chain is built from TRBV6-2 or TRBV6-3 and TRBJ1-1; D is possibly TRBD1 (6 bases). This CDR3 is 15 amino acids long. The V and J ends lost 8 bases and 6 bases respectively, with 22 bases between them. Germline V lookup: CDR1 MNHEY, CDR2 SVGEGT. The chain's CDR3 is CASLGTGGPRSEAFF. The CDR3 DNA reads as TGTGCCAGCCTCGGGACGGGGGGCCCCCGATCTGAAGCTTTCTTT.

This clonotype was seen at least ten times. CDR3 sequence (DNA): TGTGCCAGCAGCCAAGATCAAGTCAGATACACCGGGGAGCTGTTTTTT. Translation gives CASSQDQVRYTGELFF. The chain recombines TRBV14 with TRBJ2-2; D gene unclear. Per germline, CDR1 SGHDN and CDR2 FVKESK. CDR3 length: 16 amino acids. The ends were cut back, 0 bases at V and 3 bases at J, with 11 bases in the middle.

As to this clonotype: A much more abundant neighbour one base away suggests this may be a read error. CDR3 DNA: TGTGCCAGCAGTGATGACACCGGCTCCTACAATGAGCAGTTCTTC. Protein sequence: CASSDDTGSYNEQFF. The rearrangement joins TRBV2 to TRBJ2-1; unclear D gene. V lost 3 bases and J lost 0, with 9 bases in between. Germline values: CDR1 SNHLY, CDR2 FYNNEI. The CDR3 spans 15 residues.

This clonotype has a count of ten or more. The chain has TRBV20-1 and TRBJ2-5, with D unresolved. V shed 1 base and J shed 7 bases, with 13 bases lying between them. The CDR3 has 13 residues. Germline V gives CDR1 DFQATT, CDR2 SNEGSKA (reference sequence). The CDR3 reads CSARAGWARTQYF. The DNA for the CDR3 is TGCAGTGCTAGAGCCGGGTGGGCTCGGACCCAGTACTTC.

Many counts were recorded for this clonotype. The chain recombines TRBV29-1 with TRBJ2-3; 8 bases agree with TRBD2. The CDR3 totals 17 residues. The ends lost 3 bases at V and 2 bases at J; junction bases unmatched: 13. In germline, CDR1 is SQVTM, CDR2 ANQGSEA. CDR3 DNA sequence: TGCAGCGTTGATGGGGTCCGGGAGGGATTAAACACAGATACGCAGTATTTT. It yields the protein CSVDGVREGLNTDTQYF.

This clonotype turned up a few times. The chain employs TRBV9 and TRBJ2-7, with D possibly called TRBD1 or TRBD2 (5 bases each). Germline V gene lookup returns CDR1 SGDLS and CDR2 YYNGEE. Trimming took off 0 bases at V and 1 base at J, with 8 bases between the two ends. The CDR3 contains 14 residues. Here the CDR3 DNA reads TGTGCCAGCAGCGTAGGAGGGGAATCCTACGAGCAGTACTTC. It codes for CASSVGGESYEQYF.

The rearrangement uses TRBV27 and TRBJ1-1, with D tentatively TRBD1 (6 bases). This CDR3 region has 13 residues. Germline CDR1 is MNHEY and CDR2 is SMNVEV (reference sequence). Between the trimmed V and J ends, which lost 2 bases and 6 bases, there was a span of 10 bases. CDR3 DNA: TGTGCCAGCAGTTTAAGGGGGTCCGCTGAAGCTTTCTTT. Its protein is CASSLRGSAEAFF.

This clonotype has ten or more counts. V and J are TRBV12-3 or TRBV12-4 and TRBJ2-7, with 9 bases lining up with TRBD2. This CDR3 is 14 amino acids long. V trimming: 5 bases; J trimming: 3 bases; junction bases outside the gene matches: 5. The CDR3 protein is CASSDSGGFYEQYF. The CDR3 DNA follows: TGTGCCAGCAGTGATAGCGGGGGATTCTACGAGCAGTACTTC.

This sequence joins TRBV18 and TRBJ2-7; D may be TRBD1 or TRBD2 (5 bases each). V was trimmed by 5 bases and J by 2 bases, leaving 13 bases between them. The CDR3 length is 14 residues. Germline CDR1 reads KGHSH; CDR2 reads LQKENI. CDR3 bases: TGTGCCAGCTCAGCCGGGACGGACCCCTACGAGCAGTACTTC. Translated: CASSAGTDPYEQYF. Complete variable domain (other parts from reference TRBV18 and TRBJ2-7): NAGVMQNPRHLVRRRGQEARLRCSPMKGHSHVYWYRQLPEEGLKFMVYLQKENIIDESGMPKERFSAEFPKEGPSILRIQQVVRGDSAAYFCASSAGTDPYEQYFGPGTRLTVT.

This clonotype was observed at least ten times. CDR3: CASSLWEESSVEKLFF. CDR3 DNA: TGTGCCAGCAGTTTATGGGAGGAATCATCTGTTGAAAAACTGTTTTTT. The V gene is TRBV28, the J gene TRBJ1-4; D remains unclear. Germline-derived CDR1 and CDR2 are MDHEN and SYDVKM. The V end lost 0 bases, the J end lost 7 bases, and 15 bases lay between the germline ends. The CDR3 covers 16 residues.

This clonotype was observed many times. V gene TRBV7-9 combines with J gene TRBJ2-4; 7 bases fit TRBD1. Germline lookup yields CDR1 SEHNR and CDR2 FQNEAQ (reference sequence). The CDR3 contains 17 residues. The ends lost 4 bases at V and 0 bases at J; junction bases unmatched: 9. The DNA for the CDR3 is TGTGCCAGCAGCTCATTGGGACAGACCATAGCCAAAAACATTCAGTACTTC. This gives the protein CASSSLGQTIAKNIQYF.

This clonotype was found many times. The chain carries TRBV9 and TRBJ1-2, with D perhaps matching TRBD1 (6 bases). Trimming removed 4 bases from V and 14 bases from J, with 18 bases in between. From germline, CDR1 is SGDLS and CDR2 YYNGEE. CDR3 length equals 12 residues. This CDR3 reads CASSRDTRPWTF. CDR3 DNA sequence: TGTGCCAGCAGCCGGGACACCCGACCTTGGACCTTC.

Remarks on this clonotype: This CDR3 fails to terminate in the conserved phenylalanine or tryptophan, so it likely reflects a read error. This chain joins TRBV9 and TRBJ2-3; perhaps TRBD1 as D (6 bases). Trimming removed 1 base at V and 4 bases at J, with 13 bases between. The germline CDR1 and CDR2 sequences are SGDLS and YYNGEE. This CDR3 region has 15 residues. The CDR3 loop is CASSVRGKGADTQYS. The DNA for the CDR3 is TGTGCCAGCAGCGTAAGGGGGAAGGGGGCAGATACGCAGTATTCT.

V and J are TRBV19 and TRBJ2-2, with D possibly being TRBD2 (5 bases). The germline V gene encodes CDR1 LNHDA and CDR2 SQIVND (reference sequence). V was trimmed by 5 bases and J by 10 bases, leaving 8 bases between them. The length of the CDR3 is 11 residues. The CDR3 loop reads CASSGGVELFF. CDR3 sequence (DNA): TGTGCCAGTAGTGGAGGCGTGGAGCTGTTTTTT.

In the case of this clonotype: Given a much more abundant clone one base away, this may be a read error. V gene TRBV5-4 combines with J gene TRBJ2-7, with D hard to call. Looked up from germline, CDR1 is SGHNT and CDR2 is YYREEE (reference sequence). V was shortened by 1 base and J by 6 bases, with 14 bases between the two germline ends. The CDR3 runs 14 residues. CDR3 bases: TGTGCCAGCAGCTTGCGAGACTTGCCCTGCGAGCAGTACTTC. This encodes CASSLRDLPCEQYF.

This clonotype came up many times. The chain uses TRBV30 and TRBJ1-2; no clear D gene. Germline values: CDR1 GTSNPN, CDR2 SVGIG (reference sequence). V lost 1 base to trimming and J lost 7 bases, with 7 bases between them. This CDR3 region has 11 residues. The DNA for the CDR3 is TGTGCCTGGAGTGATGGGTCTGGCTACACCTTC. It encodes CAWSDGSGYTF.

In this sample, this clonotype turned up many times. V gene TRBV6-2 or TRBV6-3 combines with J gene TRBJ1-1, with D unclear. Between the trimmed V and J ends, which lost 3 bases and 3 bases, there was a span of 5 bases. CDR3 size: 12 residues. The germline gives CDR1 MNHEY, CDR2 SVGEGT. The CDR3 sequence is CASSYLHTEAFF. The CDR3 nucleotides read TGTGCCAGCAGTTATCTCCACACTGAAGCTTTCTTT.

This clonotype was counted a few times. This chain joins TRBV25-1 and TRBJ2-2; weak D call: TRBD2 (6 bases). The CDR3 is 14 residues long. V lost 6 bases and J 3 bases, leaving 11 bases between the germline ends. From germline, CDR1 is MGHDK and CDR2 SYGVNS. DNA of the CDR3: TGTGCCAGCAGGCCGGGGGTCCACACCGGGGAGCTGTTTTTT. Amino acid sequence: CASRPGVHTGELFF.